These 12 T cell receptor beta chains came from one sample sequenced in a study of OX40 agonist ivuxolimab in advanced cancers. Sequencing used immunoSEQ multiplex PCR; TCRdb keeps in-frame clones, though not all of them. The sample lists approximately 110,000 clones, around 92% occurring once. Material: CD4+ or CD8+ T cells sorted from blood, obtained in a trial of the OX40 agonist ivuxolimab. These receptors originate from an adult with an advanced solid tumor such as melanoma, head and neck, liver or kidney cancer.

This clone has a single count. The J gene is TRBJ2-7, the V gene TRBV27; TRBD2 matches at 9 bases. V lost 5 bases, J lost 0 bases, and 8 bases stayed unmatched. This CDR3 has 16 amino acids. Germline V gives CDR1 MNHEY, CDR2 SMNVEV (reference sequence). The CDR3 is CASSPELAGPSYEQYF. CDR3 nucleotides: TGTGCCAGCAGTCCAGAGCTAGCGGGGCCCTCCTACGAGCAGTACTTC.

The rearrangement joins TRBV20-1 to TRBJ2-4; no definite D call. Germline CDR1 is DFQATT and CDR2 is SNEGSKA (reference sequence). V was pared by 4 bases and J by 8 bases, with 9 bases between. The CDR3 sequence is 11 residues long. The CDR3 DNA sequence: TGCAGTGCTAACCCAGAGGACATTCAGTACTTC. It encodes CSANPEDIQYF.

The CDR3 region is CASSLIVGSTDTQYF. CDR3 bases: TGTGCCAGCAGCTTAATTGTGGGAAGCACAGATACGCAGTATTTT. This chain joins TRBV7-3 and TRBJ2-3; D gene uncertain. The germline V gene encodes CDR1 SGHTA and CDR2 FQGTGA. The CDR3 is 15 residues long. Trimming left V 1 base short and J 0 bases short, with 8 bases between.

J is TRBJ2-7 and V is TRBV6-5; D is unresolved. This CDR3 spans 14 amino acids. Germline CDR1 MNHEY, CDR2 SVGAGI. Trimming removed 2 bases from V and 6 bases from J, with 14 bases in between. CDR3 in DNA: TGTGCCAGCAGTTACGTATGGGGAAGCTCCGAGCAGTACTTC. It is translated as CASSYVWGSSEQYF.

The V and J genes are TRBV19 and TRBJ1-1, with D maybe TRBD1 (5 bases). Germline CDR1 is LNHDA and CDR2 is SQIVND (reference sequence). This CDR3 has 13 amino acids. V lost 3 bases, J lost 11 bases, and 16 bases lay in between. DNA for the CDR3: TGTGCCAGTAGTATTACAGGTTCTATTAAGGCTTTCTTT. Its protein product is CASSITGSIKAFF.

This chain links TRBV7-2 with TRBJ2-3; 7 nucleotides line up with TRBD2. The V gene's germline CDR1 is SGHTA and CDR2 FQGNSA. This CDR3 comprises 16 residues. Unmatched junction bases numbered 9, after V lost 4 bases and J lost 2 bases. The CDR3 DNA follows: TGTGCCAGCAGCTCTCCCCGGGGAGGGTCCACAGATACGCAGTATTTT. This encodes CASSSPRGGSTDTQYF.

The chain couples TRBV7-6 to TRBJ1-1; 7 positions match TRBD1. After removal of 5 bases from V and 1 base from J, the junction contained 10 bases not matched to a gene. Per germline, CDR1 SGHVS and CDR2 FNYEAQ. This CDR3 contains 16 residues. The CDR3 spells CASSQGGPLSNTEAFF. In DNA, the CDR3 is TGTGCCAGCAGCCAGGGGGGCCCGCTTTCGAACACTGAAGCTTTCTTT.

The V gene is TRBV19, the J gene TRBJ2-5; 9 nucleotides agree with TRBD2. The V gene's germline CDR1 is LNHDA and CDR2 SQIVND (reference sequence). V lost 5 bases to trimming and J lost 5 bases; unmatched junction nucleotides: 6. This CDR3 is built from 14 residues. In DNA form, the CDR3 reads TGTGCCAGTAGTGGCGGGAGGGCCGGGGAGACCCAGTACTTC. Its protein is CASSGGRAGETQYF.

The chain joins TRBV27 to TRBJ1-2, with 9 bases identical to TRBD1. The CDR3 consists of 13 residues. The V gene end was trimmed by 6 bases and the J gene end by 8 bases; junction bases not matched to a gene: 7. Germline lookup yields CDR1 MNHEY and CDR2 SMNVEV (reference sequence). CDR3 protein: CASSPGQGTGYTF. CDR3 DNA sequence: TGTGCCAGCAGCCCGGGACAGGGCACGGGCTACACCTTC.

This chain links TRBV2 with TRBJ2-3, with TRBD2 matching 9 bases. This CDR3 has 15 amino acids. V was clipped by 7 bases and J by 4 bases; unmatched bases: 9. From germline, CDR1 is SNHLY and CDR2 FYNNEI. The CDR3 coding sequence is TGTGCCAGCACCAGGCGGCAGCGGGAGGCAGATACGCAGTATTTT. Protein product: CASTRRQREADTQYF.

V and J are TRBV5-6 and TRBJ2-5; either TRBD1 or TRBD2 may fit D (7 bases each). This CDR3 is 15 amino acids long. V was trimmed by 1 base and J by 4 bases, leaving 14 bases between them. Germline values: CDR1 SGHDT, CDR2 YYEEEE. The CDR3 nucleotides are TGTGCCAGCAGCTTGACAGGGGAGGGCCGAGAGACCCAGTACTTC. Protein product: CASSLTGEGRETQYF.

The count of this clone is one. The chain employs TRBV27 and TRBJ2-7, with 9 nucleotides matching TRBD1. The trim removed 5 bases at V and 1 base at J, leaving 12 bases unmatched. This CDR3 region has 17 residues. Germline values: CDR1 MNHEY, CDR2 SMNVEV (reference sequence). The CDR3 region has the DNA TGTGCCAGCAGTCTCGGACAGGGGAAGGGCCGATCCTACGAGCAGTACTTC. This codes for CASSLGQGKGRSYEQYF.